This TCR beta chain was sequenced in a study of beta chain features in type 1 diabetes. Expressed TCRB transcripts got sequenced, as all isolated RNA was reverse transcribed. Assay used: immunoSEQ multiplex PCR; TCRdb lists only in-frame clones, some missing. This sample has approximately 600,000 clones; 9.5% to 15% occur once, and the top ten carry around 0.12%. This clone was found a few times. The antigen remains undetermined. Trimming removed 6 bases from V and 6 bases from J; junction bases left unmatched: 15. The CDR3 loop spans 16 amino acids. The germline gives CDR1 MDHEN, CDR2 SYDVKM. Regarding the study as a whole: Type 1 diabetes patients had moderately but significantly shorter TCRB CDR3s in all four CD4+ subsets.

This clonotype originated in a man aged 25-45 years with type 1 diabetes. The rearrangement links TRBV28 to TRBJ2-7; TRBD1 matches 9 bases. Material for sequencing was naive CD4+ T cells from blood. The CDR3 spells CASSLLPGTGLSEQYF. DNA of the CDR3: TGTGCCAGCAGCCTCCTTCCCGGGACAGGGTTATCCGAGCAGTACTTC. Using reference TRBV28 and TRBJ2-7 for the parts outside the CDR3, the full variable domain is DVKVTQSSRYLVKRTGEKVFLECVQDMDHENMFWYRQDPGLGLRLIYFSYDVKMKEKGDIPEGYSVSREKKERFSLILESASTNQTSMYLCASSLLPGTGLSEQYFGPGTRLTVT.